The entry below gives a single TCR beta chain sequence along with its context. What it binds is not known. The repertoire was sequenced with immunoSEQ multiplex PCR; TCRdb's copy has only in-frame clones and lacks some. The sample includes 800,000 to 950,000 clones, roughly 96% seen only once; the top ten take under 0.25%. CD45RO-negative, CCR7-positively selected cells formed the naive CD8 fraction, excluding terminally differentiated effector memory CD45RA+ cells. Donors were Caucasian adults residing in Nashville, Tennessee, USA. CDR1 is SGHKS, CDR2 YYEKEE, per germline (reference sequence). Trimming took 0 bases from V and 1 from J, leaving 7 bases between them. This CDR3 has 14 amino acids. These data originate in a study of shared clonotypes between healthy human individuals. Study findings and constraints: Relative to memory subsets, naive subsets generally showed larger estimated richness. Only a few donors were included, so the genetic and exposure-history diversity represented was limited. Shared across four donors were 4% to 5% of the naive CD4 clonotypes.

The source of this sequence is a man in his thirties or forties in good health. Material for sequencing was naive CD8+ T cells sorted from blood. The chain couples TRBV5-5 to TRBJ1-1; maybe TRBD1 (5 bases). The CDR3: CASSLEGPNTEAFF. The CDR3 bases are TGTGCCAGCAGCTTGGAGGGGCCGAACACTGAAGCTTTCTTT.